The text below deals with one TCR beta chain. This specimen comes from a study of CD8+ T cells in alopecia areata. As the sequencing template, cDNA was produced by extracting RNA and reverse transcribing it. Sequencing was performed with immunoSEQ multiplex PCR; in TCRdb, only in-frame clones are kept and a portion is missing. The sample records approximately 63,000 clones, approximately 58% being singletons. Germline V lookup: CDR1 SGHTA, CDR2 FQGTGA. This CDR3 comprises 15 residues. V lost 1 base and J 3 bases, leaving 10 bases between the germline ends. This clonotype originated in a human donor with alopecia areata. The sample consisted of CD8+ T cells sorted from blood, taken at week 0. This chain joins TRBV7-3 and TRBJ2-1; the D gene is possibly TRBD1 (5 bases). CDR3 region: CASSLMQGNYNEQFF. CDR3 sequence (DNA): TGTGCCAGCAGCTTAATGCAGGGTAACTACAATGAGCAGTTCTTC.